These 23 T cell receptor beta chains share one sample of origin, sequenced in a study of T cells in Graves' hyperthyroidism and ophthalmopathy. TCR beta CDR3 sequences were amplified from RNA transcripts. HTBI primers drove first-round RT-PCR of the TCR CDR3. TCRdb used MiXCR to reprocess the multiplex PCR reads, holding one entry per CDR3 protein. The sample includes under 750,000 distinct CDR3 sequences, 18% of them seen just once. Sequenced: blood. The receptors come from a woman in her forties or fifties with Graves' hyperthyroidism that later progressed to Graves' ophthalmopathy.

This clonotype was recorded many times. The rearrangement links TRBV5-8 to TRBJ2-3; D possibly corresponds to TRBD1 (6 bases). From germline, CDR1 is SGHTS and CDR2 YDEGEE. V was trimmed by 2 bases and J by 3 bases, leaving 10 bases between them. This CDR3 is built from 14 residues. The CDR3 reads CASSFLQGTDTQYF. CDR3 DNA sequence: TGTGCCAGCAGCTTTCTCCAGGGGACAGATACGCAGTATTTT.

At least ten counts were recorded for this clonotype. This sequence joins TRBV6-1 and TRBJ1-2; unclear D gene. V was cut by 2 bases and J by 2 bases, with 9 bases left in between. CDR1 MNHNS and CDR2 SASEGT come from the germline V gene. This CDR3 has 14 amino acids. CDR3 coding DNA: TGTGCCAGCAGTGAAATCGGCAGAAACTATGGCTACACCTTC. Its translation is CASSEIGRNYGYTF.

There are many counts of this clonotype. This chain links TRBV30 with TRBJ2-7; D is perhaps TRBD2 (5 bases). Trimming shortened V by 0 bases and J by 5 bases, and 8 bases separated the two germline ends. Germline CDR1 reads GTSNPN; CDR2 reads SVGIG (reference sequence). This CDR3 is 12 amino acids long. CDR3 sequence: CAWSVREDEQYF. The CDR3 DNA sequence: TGTGCCTGGAGTGTACGGGAAGACGAGCAGTACTTC.

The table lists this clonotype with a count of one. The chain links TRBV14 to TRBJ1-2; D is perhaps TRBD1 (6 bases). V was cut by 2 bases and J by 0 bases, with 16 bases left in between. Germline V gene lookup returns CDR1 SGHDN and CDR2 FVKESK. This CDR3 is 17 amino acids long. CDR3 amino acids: CASSQSGRGTPNYGYTF. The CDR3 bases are TGTGCCAGCAGCCAATCGGGCAGGGGAACTCCTAACTATGGCTACACCTTC.

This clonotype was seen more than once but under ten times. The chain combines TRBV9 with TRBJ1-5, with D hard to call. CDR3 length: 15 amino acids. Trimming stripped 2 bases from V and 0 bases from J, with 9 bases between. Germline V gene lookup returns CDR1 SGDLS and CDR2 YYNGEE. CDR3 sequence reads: CASSVGLSSNQPQHF. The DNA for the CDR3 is TGTGCCAGCAGCGTCGGACTGTCTAGCAATCAGCCCCAGCATTTT.

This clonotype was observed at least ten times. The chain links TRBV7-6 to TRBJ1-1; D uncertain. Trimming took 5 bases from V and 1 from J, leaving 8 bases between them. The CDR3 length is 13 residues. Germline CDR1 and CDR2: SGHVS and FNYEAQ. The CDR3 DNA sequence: TGTGCCAGCAGCGCTGGCCCGAACACTGAAGCTTTCTTT. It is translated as CASSAGPNTEAFF.

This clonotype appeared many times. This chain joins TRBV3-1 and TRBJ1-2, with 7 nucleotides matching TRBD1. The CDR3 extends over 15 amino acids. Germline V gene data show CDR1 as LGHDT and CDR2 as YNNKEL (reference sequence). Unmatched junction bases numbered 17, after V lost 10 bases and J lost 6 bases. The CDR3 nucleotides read TGTGCCACCTGGGACAGTTTCCCCGGGAGGGATGGCTACACCTTC. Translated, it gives CATWDSFPGRDGYTF.

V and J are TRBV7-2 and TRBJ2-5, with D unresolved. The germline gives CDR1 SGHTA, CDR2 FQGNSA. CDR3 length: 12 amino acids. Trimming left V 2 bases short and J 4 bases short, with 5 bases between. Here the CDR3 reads CASSLYLETQYF. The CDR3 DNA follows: TGTGCCAGCAGCTTATACTTAGAGACCCAGTACTTC. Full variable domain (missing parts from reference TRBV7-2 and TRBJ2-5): GAGVSQSPSNKVTEKGKDVELRCDPISGHTALYWYRQSLGQGLEFLIYFQGNSAPDKSGLPSDRFSAERTGGSVSTLTIQRTQQEDSAVYLCASSLYLETQYFGPGTRLLVL.

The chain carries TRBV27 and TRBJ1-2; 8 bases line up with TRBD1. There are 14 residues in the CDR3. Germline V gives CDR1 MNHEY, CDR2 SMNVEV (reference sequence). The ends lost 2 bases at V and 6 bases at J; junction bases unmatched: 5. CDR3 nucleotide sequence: TGTGCCAGCAGTTTAGTATCAGGGGGCGATGGCTACACCTTC. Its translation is CASSLVSGGDGYTF.

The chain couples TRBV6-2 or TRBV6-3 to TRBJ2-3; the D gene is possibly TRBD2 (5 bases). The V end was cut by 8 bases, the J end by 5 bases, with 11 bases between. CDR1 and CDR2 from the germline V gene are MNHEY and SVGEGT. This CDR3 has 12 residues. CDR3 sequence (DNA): TGTGCCAGCCACGCCGGGGTAGATACGCAGTATTTT. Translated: CASHAGVDTQYF.

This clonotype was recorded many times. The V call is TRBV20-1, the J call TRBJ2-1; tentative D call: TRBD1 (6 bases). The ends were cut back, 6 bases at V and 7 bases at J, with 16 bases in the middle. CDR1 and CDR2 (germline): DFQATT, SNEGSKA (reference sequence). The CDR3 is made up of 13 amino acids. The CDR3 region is CSAHRASGNEQFF. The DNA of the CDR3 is TGCAGTGCCCACAGGGCCAGTGGGAATGAGCAGTTCTTC.

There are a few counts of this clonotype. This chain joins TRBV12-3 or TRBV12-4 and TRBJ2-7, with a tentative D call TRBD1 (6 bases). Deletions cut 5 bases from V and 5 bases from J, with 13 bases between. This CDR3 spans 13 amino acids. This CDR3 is CASSLRQADEQYF. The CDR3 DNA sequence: TGTGCCAGCAGTCTTCGACAGGCGGACGAGCAGTACTTC.

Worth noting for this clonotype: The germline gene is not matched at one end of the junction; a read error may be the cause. The CDR3 reads CASRENTEASF. The CDR3 DNA sequence: TGTGCCAGCAGAGAGAACACTGAAGCTTCCTTT. The V gene is TRBV5-5, the J gene TRBJ1-1; D not certain. The CDR3 extends over 11 amino acids. The germline V gene encodes CDR1 SGHKS and CDR2 YYEKEE (reference sequence).

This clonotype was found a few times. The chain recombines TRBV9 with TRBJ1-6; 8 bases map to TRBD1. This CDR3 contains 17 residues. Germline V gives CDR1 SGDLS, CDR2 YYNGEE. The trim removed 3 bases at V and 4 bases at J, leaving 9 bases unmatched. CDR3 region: CASSGPYDRGYNSPLHF. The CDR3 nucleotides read TGTGCCAGCAGCGGACCCTACGACAGGGGATATAATTCACCCCTCCACTTT.

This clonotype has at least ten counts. This CDR3 is CASSLRSGEETQYF. DNA for the CDR3: TGTGCCAGCAGTTTACGGTCGGGGGAGGAGACCCAGTACTTC. J is TRBJ2-5 and V is TRBV28; possibly TRBD2 for D (6 bases). From germline, CDR1 is MDHEN and CDR2 SYDVKM. The CDR3 extends over 14 amino acids. Between the trimmed V and J ends, which lost 2 bases and 5 bases, there was a span of 12 bases.

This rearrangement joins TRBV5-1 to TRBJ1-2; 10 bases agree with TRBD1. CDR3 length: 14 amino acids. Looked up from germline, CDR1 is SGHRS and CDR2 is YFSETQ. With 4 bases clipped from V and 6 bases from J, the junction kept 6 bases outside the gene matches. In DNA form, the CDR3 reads TGCGCCAGCAGCATTACCGGGACAGGGGATGGCTACACCTTC. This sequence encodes CASSITGTGDGYTF. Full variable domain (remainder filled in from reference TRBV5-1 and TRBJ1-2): KAGVTQTPRYLIKTRGQQVTLSCSPISGHRSVSWYQQTPGQGLQFLFEYFSETQRNKGNFPGRFSGRQFSNSRSEMNVSTLELGDSALYLCASSITGTGDGYTFGSGTRLTVV.

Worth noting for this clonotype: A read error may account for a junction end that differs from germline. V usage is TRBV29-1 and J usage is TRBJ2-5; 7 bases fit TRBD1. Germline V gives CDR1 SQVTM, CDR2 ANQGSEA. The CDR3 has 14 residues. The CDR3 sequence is CCVEGGTYQETQYF. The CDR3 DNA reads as TGCTGCGTTGAAGGGGGCACGTACCAAGAGACCCAGTACTTC.

This CDR3 is CASSLTTESGYTF. The CDR3 bases are TGTGCCAGCAGCCTAACTACGGAGAGTGGCTACACCTTC. The rearrangement uses TRBV7-9 and TRBJ1-2; no definite D call. This CDR3 spans 13 amino acids. V lost 5 bases, J lost 7 bases, and 14 bases lay in between. The germline V gene has CDR1 SEHNR and CDR2 FQNEAQ (reference sequence).

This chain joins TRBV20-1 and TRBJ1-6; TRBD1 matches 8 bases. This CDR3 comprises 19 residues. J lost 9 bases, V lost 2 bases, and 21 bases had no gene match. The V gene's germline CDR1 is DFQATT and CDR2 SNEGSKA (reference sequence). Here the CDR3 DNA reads TGCAGTGCTAGACGGGCGACAGGGGATTTGCTGGTTCTATTTTCACCCCTCCACTTT. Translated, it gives CSARRATGDLLVLFSPLHF.

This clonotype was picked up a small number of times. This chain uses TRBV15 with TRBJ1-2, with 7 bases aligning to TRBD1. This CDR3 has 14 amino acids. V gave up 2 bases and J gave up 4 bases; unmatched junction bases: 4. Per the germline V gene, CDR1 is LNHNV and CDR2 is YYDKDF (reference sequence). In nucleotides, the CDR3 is TGTGCCACCAGCAGACGACAGGGCCCCTATGGCTACACCTTC. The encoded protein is CATSRRQGPYGYTF.

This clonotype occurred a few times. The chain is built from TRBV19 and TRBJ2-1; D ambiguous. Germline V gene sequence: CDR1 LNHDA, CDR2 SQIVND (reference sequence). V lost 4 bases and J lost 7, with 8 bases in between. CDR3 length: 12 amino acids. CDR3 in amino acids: CASSSWANEQFF. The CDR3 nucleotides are TGTGCCAGTAGTAGCTGGGCAAATGAGCAGTTCTTC.

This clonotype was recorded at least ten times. The DNA for the CDR3 is TGCAGTGCTAGAGAGGGAACTAACTATGGCTACACCTTC. Amino acid sequence: CSAREGTNYGYTF. The rearrangement joins TRBV20-1 to TRBJ1-2; the D is unclear. The CDR3 covers 13 residues. V was pared by 0 bases and J by 0 bases, with 5 bases between. Germline CDR1 DFQATT, CDR2 SNEGSKA (reference sequence).

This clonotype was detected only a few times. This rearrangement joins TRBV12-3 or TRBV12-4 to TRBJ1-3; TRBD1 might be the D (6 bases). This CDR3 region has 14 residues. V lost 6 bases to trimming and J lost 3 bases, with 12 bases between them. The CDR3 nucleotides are TGTGCCAGCAGAGAAAGGGGGTATGGAAACACCATATATTTT. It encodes CASRERGYGNTIYF.